This TCR beta chain was captured in a study of shared clonotypes between healthy human individuals. The wider study: Each donor's CD8 memory used one plate, CD8 naive two, each CD4 subset three. Regarding the study as a whole: Larger estimated richness was generally seen in naive subsets than in memory subsets. Clonotypes not shared had lower generation probabilities than those common to all four donors.

Positively selected for CCR7, the CD45RO-negative cells used as naive CD8 cells excluded terminally differentiated effector memory CD45RA+ cells. A word on this clone: Its cognate antigen is unknown.

Some 30,000 T cell genomes, or roughly 200 ng DNA, went into the sorted-subset replicate PCRs. Produced via immunoSEQ multiplex PCR; TCRdb's table is partial and in-frame only. The profile shows more than 500,000 clones, about 95% of them singletons. Sequenced input: naive CD8+ T cells sorted from blood. The receptor was isolated from a woman in her thirties in good health.

CDR3 loop: CASSSRTDYEQYF. The CDR3, as DNA: TGTGCCAGCAGCTCTAGGACCGACTACGAGCAGTACTTC. J is TRBJ2-7 and V is TRBV2; D is unresolved. CDR1 is SNHLY, CDR2 FYNNEI, per germline. V was trimmed by 6 bases and J by 3 bases, leaving 12 bases between them. The CDR3 is 13 amino acids.